A selection of T cell receptor beta chains follows, all from one sample in a study of T cell responses to AZD1222 COVID-19 vaccine. Assay: immunoSEQ multiplex PCR; the TCRdb copy retains only in-frame clones and omits some. The sample holds around 100,000 clones, 90% seen once. Sequenced here: peripheral blood, sampled on day 0 of AZD1222 vaccination. The receptors were sampled from an adult in good health. CDR3s include the opening cysteine and the closing phenylalanine or tryptophan. The D gene is left open where the match is weak. Part of the rows lack a size; the others show once, few, many or a class for expanded clones.

CDR3aa	CDR3nt	d_gene	j_gene	v_gene	abundance
CASSPSSGGDTQYF	TGTGCCAGCAGCCCCTCGAGTGGGGGTGATACGCAGTATTTT	NA	TRBJ2-3	TRBV6-2/TRBV6-3	NA
CASSLDRGLNQPQHF	TGTGCCAGCAGCTTGGACAGGGGGTTGAATCAGCCCCAGCATTTT	TRBD1	TRBJ1-5	TRBV5-4	NA
CASSLAGGLMDTQYF	TGTGCCAGCAGCTTGGCCGGGGGGCTCATGGATACGCAGTATTTT	NA	TRBJ2-3	TRBV5-4	NA
CASSFGGGGETQYF	TGTGCCAGCAGCTTCGGCGGGGGGGGTGAGACCCAGTACTTC	TRBD2	TRBJ2-5	TRBV7-2	once
CASSFSSYEQYF	TGTGCCAGCAGCTTTAGCTCCTACGAGCAGTACTTC	NA	TRBJ2-7	TRBV2	NA
CARSLGTGCESEQYF	TGTGCCAGAAGCTTGGGGACAGGGTGCGAGTCCGAGCAGTACTTC	TRBD1	TRBJ2-7	TRBV5-3	NA
CASSGTGGGEKLFF	TGTGCCAGCAGTGGGACAGGGGGCGGGGAAAAACTGTTTTTT	TRBD1	TRBJ1-4	TRBV2	NA
CASTLGPSPNTGELFF	TGCGCCAGCACCCTTGGACCATCACCGAACACCGGGGAGCTGTTTTTT	NA	TRBJ2-2	TRBV4-1	NA
CASSPHRGGEAFF	TGTGCCAGCAGTCCTCATAGGGGGGGTGAAGCTTTCTTT	NA	TRBJ1-1	TRBV27	once
CASSPGDRPSSGNTIYF	TGTGCCAGCAGCCCCGGGGACAGGCCAAGCTCTGGAAACACCATATATTTT	TRBD1	TRBJ1-3	TRBV3-1/TRBV3-2	NA
CASSQVENQPQHF	TGCGCCAGCAGCCAAGTAGAGAATCAGCCCCAGCATTTT	NA	TRBJ1-5	TRBV4-1	NA
CASSSRGIQETQYF	TGCGCCAGCAGTTCCCGGGGTATCCAAGAGACCCAGTACTTC	NA	TRBJ2-5	TRBV5-1	NA
CASSFPGTEAFF	TGTGCCAGCAGCTTCCCCGGGACTGAAGCTTTCTTT	NA	TRBJ1-1	TRBV5-8	NA
CASSQDWRGRNNEQFF	TGCGCCAGCAGCCAAGATTGGCGGGGGCGAAACAATGAGCAGTTCTTC	NA	TRBJ2-1	TRBV4-1	NA
CASSYLGPLSSGANVLTF	TGTGCCAGCAGTTATTTAGGTCCGCTTAGCTCTGGGGCCAACGTCCTGACTTTC	NA	TRBJ2-6	TRBV11-2	NA
CASSYSIEGSSPLHF	TGTGCCAGCAGTTACTCGATTGAGGGCTCTTCACCCCTCCACTTT	NA	TRBJ1-6	TRBV6-5	NA
CASSIVGAKNIQYF	TGTGCCAGTAGTATCGTTGGGGCCAAAAACATTCAGTACTTC	NA	TRBJ2-4	TRBV19	NA
CASNTGNQPQHF	TGTGCCAGTAACACGGGCAATCAGCCCCAGCATTTT	NA	TRBJ1-5	TRBV19	NA
CASSLWGVGQPQHF	TGTGCCAGCAGCTTGTGGGGGGTGGGTCAGCCCCAGCATTTT	NA	TRBJ1-5	TRBV5-5	NA
CASSPPASGKETQYF	TGTGCCAGCAGCCCGCCAGCTAGCGGCAAAGAGACCCAGTACTTC	TRBD2	TRBJ2-5	TRBV7-2	NA
CASSPGLGSLRRYGYTF	TGTGCCAGCTCACCGGGGTTGGGCAGCCTAAGGCGGTATGGCTACACCTTC	NA	TRBJ1-2	TRBV18	NA
CASSKPGNAEAFF	TGTGCCAGCAGCAAACCGGGGAACGCTGAAGCTTTCTTT	NA	TRBJ1-1	TRBV7-9	NA
CASSSPPSNYGYTF	TGCGCCAGCAGCTCCCCACCTTCTAACTATGGCTACACCTTC	NA	TRBJ1-2	TRBV5-1	NA
CASSQENTGELFF	TGTGCCAGCAGCCAAGAAAACACCGGGGAGCTGTTTTTT	NA	TRBJ2-2	TRBV13	NA
CAITSGGTREETQYF	TGTGCCATCACCTCAGGGGGGACGCGGGAAGAGACCCAGTACTTC	NA	TRBJ2-5	TRBV10-3	NA
CASSEMGGLEPLHF	TGTGCCAGCTCCGAGATGGGGGGCTTGGAGCCCCTCCACTTT	NA	TRBJ1-6	TRBV18	NA
CASSQGVAGEGGELFF	TGTGCCAGCAGCCAAGGCGTGGCGGGGGAGGGCGGGGAGCTGTTTTTT	TRBD2	TRBJ2-2	TRBV4-2	once
CASSFSRVFGNQPQHF	TGTGCCAGCAGCTTCTCACGCGTTTTTGGCAATCAGCCCCAGCATTTT	NA	TRBJ1-5	TRBV28	NA
CASSPTPVPTGAGTGELFF	TGTGCCAGCAGTCCGACCCCGGTCCCGACAGGGGCGGGCACCGGGGAGCTGTTTTTT	TRBD1	TRBJ2-2	TRBV27	NA
CASSQGQGGNQGSYEQYF	TGTGCCAGCAGCCAAGGACAGGGGGGCAACCAGGGCTCCTACGAGCAGTACTTC	TRBD1	TRBJ2-7	TRBV7-9	NA
CASSLLSSAGQRRFEAFF	TGTGCCAGCAGCCTCCTGTCATCTGCGGGGCAGAGGCGGTTTGAGGCTTTCTTT	NA	TRBJ1-1	TRBV9	NA
CASRYGRRQDTEAFF	TGTGCCAGCAGATACGGCCGGAGACAGGACACTGAAGCTTTCTTT	NA	TRBJ1-1	TRBV6-7	NA
CASSERRWNTEAFF	TGTGCCAGCAGTGAAAGGCGTTGGAACACTGAAGCTTTCTTT	NA	TRBJ1-1	TRBV6-1	NA